Each of the 17 T cell receptor beta chains below was sequenced from the same sample in a study of T cell responses to AZD1222 COVID-19 vaccine. The method was immunoSEQ multiplex PCR; TCRdb's version includes in-frame clones alone and lacks a portion of them. This sample has 58,000 or so clones, with 86% found just once. The sample was peripheral blood, taken 28 days after the second AZD1222 dose. Receptors originate from an adult who received the AZD1222 COVID-19 vaccine.

The count of this clone is one. This chain joins TRBV18 and TRBJ2-2; D call uncertain. Trimming removed 2 bases from V and 0 bases from J, with 10 bases in between. Germline assignment: CDR1 KGHSH and CDR2 LQKENI. The CDR3 totals 16 residues. CDR3 sequence reads: CASSPVSISNTGELFF. CDR3 bases: TGTGCCAGCTCACCAGTCTCCATATCGAACACCGGGGAGCTGTTTTTT.

In its sample, this clone was seen once. This rearrangement joins TRBV19 to TRBJ1-5, with D perhaps TRBD1 (6 bases). V dropped 5 bases and J dropped 6 bases, with 11 bases sitting between them. Germline values: CDR1 LNHDA, CDR2 SQIVND (reference sequence). The CDR3 contains 13 residues. CDR3 coding DNA: TGTGCCAGTAGTGACGGGGGCGTTCAGCCCCAGCATTTT. Its protein is CASSDGGVQPQHF.

The chain links TRBV19 to TRBJ1-2, with D unclear. V was trimmed by 5 bases and J by 9 bases, leaving 16 bases between them. The CDR3 covers 13 residues. The germline gives CDR1 LNHDA, CDR2 SQIVND (reference sequence). DNA of the CDR3: TGTGCCAGTAGTGCCACCCCAACTCGGCGCTACACCTTC. This encodes CASSATPTRRYTF.

This chain links TRBV28 with TRBJ2-7; D unclear. Trimming shortened V by 2 bases and J by 4 bases, and 6 bases separated the two germline ends. The CDR3 covers 12 residues. In germline, CDR1 is MDHEN, CDR2 SYDVKM. The DNA for the CDR3 is TGTGCCAGCAGTTTAATCGGTTACGAGCAGTACTTC. Its translation is CASSLIGYEQYF.

The chain uses TRBV11-2 and TRBJ1-5; a possible D gene is TRBD1 (6 bases). Germline loops: CDR1 SGHAT, CDR2 FQNNGV. The CDR3 is 17 amino acids. The germline V and J ends were trimmed by 0 bases and 1 base, with 13 bases remaining between them. This CDR3 is CASSLDHGGVSNQPQHF. The CDR3 coding sequence is TGTGCCAGCAGCTTAGATCACGGGGGCGTAAGCAATCAGCCCCAGCATTTT.

This clone was detected a few times. V is TRBV11-2 and J is TRBJ2-7, with D possibly being TRBD2 (6 bases). The V and J ends lost 8 bases and 0 bases respectively, with 20 bases between them. CDR3 size: 16 residues. CDR1 is SGHAT and CDR2 is FQNNGV in the germline V gene. The CDR3 spells CASRRHSEGPSYEQYF. CDR3 bases: TGTGCCAGCCGGAGACATTCGGAGGGGCCCTCCTACGAGCAGTACTTC. The full variable domain, its missing parts supplied by reference TRBV11-2 and TRBJ2-7, is EAGVAQSPRYKIIEKRQSVAFWCNPISGHATLYWYQQILGQGPKLLIQFQNNGVVDDSQLPKDRFSAERLKGVDSTLKIQPAKLEDSAVYLCASRRHSEGPSYEQYFGPGTRLTVT.

CDR3 sequence reads: CSALRGDTQYF. CDR3 bases: TGCAGTGCCCTGAGAGGGGATACGCAGTATTTT. V and J are TRBV20-1 and TRBJ2-3; maybe TRBD2 (5 bases). CDR1 is DFQATT, CDR2 SNEGSKA, per germline (reference sequence). CDR3 length equals 11 residues. Trimming pared 6 bases from V and 6 bases from J, leaving 10 bases between.

V and J are TRBV15 and TRBJ2-7; D assignment may be TRBD1 or TRBD2 (5 bases each). The CDR3 is made up of 15 amino acids. The germline V and J ends were trimmed by 6 bases and 1 base, with 16 bases remaining between them. Germline CDR1 and CDR2: LNHNV and YYDKDF (reference sequence). The CDR3 region is CATSPRGTRSYEQYF. The CDR3 DNA is TGTGCCACCAGTCCGAGGGGTACGAGGTCCTACGAGCAGTACTTC.

The V gene is TRBV9, the J gene TRBJ1-6; D call uncertain. Deletions cut 0 bases from V and 1 base from J, with 8 bases between. The germline CDR1 and CDR2 sequences are SGDLS and YYNGEE. The CDR3 is made up of 16 amino acids. The CDR3 loop reads CASSVVWGSYNSPLHF. The DNA of the CDR3 is TGTGCCAGCAGCGTAGTGTGGGGATCCTATAATTCACCCCTCCACTTT.

The rearrangement links TRBV21-1 to TRBJ2-1; the tabulated D call, TRBD2, remains unverified against the DNA. TRBV21-1 is annotated as a pseudogene. This CDR3 is built from 16 residues. The CDR3 here is CASNFEPGLASNEQFF. The CDR3 DNA reads as TGTGCCAGCAACTTCGAGCCGGGACTAGCGTCCAATGAGCAGTTCTTC.

This clone was seen more than once but under ten times. V and J are TRBV4-2 and TRBJ2-7; TRBD1 matches 8 bases. The CDR3 contains 15 residues. Per germline, CDR1 LGHNA and CDR2 YNFKEQ. Germline trimming cut 3 bases from V and 3 bases from J; bases unmatched to any gene: 7. The CDR3 spells CASSQDRVGDYEQYF. CDR3 bases: TGTGCCAGCAGCCAGGACAGGGTGGGAGACTACGAGCAGTACTTC.

The V call is TRBV24-1, the J call TRBJ2-5; a weak D match, TRBD1 (5 bases). The CDR3 has 11 amino acids. Deletions cut 9 bases from V and 4 bases from J, with 8 bases between. Germline V gives CDR1 KGHDR, CDR2 SFDVKD. The CDR3 sequence: CATSQGETQYF. The CDR3, as DNA: TGTGCCACCTCTCAGGGAGAGACCCAGTACTTC.

V is TRBV6-5 and J is TRBJ1-2; no clear D gene. This CDR3 contains 14 residues. Germline CDR1 is MNHEY and CDR2 is SVGAGI. Trimming pared 5 bases from V and 1 base from J, leaving 11 bases between. The CDR3 loop reads CASSQLQDNYGYTF. For the CDR3, the DNA is TGTGCCAGCAGTCAGCTCCAGGATAACTATGGCTACACCTTC.

V usage is TRBV4-3 and J usage is TRBJ2-3; TRBD2 matches 8 bases. CDR3 length: 16 residues. Germline values: CDR1 LGHNA, CDR2 YSLEER. V lost 2 bases, J lost 3 bases, and 7 bases stayed unmatched. CDR3 DNA sequence: TGCGCCAGCAGCCAACTAGCGGGCTTTAGGACAGATACGCAGTATTTT. Protein sequence: CASSQLAGFRTDTQYF.

This clone has just one count. The chain employs TRBV7-2 and TRBJ2-1; the match to TRBD2 covers 11 bases. The CDR3 totals 15 residues. J lost 6 bases, V lost 1 base, and 2 bases had no gene match. Germline assignment: CDR1 SGHTA and CDR2 FQGNSA. Here the CDR3 reads CASSLGLAGTNEQFF. In DNA, the CDR3 is TGTGCCAGCAGCTTAGGACTAGCGGGGACCAATGAGCAGTTCTTC.

The genes are TRBV5-5 and TRBJ2-7; D ambiguous. Trimming pared 0 bases from V and 4 bases from J, leaving 11 bases between. The germline CDR1 and CDR2 sequences are SGHKS and YYEKEE (reference sequence). The CDR3 totals 14 residues. Here the CDR3 reads CASSLEQTLYEQYF. DNA for the CDR3: TGTGCCAGCAGCTTGGAGCAGACACTATACGAGCAGTACTTC.

The V call is TRBV6-1, the J call TRBJ2-7, with a possible D match to TRBD2 (6 bases). Germline assignment: CDR1 MNHNS and CDR2 SASEGT. Trimming cost V 0 bases and J 3 bases, with 15 bases left between them. The CDR3 is 16 amino acids. The CDR3 is CASSEAPGVGGYEQYF. The DNA for the CDR3 is TGTGCCAGCAGTGAAGCCCCGGGAGTGGGGGGCTACGAGCAGTACTTC.